This record looks at one TCR beta chain sequence and its context. Its antigen is as yet unknown. The entry originates in a study of human T cells and chemical hapten exposure. Study-wide background: TCR yield per sample varied, mainly due to pooled library volumes. Study-level points and caveats: Patch test score rose with PT1 expanded TCRs, significant at 8, 16, 32, not 4.

Each CDR3 protein gets one entry after TCRdb re-called the RACE reads with MiXCR. Counted here are about 94,000 distinct CDR3 sequences, 9.3% occurring once; the ten biggest clones make up more than 2%. Time point specified: patch test 2, 6 weeks after DPC sensitization. Treatment given: therapeutic diphenylcyclopropenone sensitization with weekly scalp DPC. This CDR3 is built from 13 residues. Germline values: CDR1 MNHEY, CDR2 SMNVEV (reference sequence). V shed 2 bases and J shed 4 bases, with 8 bases lying between them. The receptor was derived from a woman aged 35 to 49 with alopecia areata. Some clones in this sample may be carry-over from other donors' samples. The sequenced sample was whole blood, obtained in connection with sensitization to the hapten diphenylcyclopropenone (DPC). V and J are TRBV27 and TRBJ1-1; a possible D gene is TRBD1 (5 bases). This CDR3 is CASSLGTGTEAFF. The CDR3 DNA sequence: TGTGCCAGCAGTTTAGGGACGGGCACTGAAGCTTTCTTT.